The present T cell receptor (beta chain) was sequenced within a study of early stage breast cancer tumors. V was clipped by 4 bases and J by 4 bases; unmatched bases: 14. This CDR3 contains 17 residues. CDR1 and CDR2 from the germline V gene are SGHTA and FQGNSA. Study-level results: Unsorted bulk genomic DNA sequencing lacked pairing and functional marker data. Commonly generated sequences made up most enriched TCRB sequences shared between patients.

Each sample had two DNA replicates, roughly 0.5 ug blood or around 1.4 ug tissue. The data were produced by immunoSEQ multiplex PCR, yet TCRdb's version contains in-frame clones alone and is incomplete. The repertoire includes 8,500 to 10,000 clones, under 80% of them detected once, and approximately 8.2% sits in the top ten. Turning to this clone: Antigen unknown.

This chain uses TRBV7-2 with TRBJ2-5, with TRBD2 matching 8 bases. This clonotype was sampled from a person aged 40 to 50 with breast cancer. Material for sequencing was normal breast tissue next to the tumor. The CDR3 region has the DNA TGTGCCAGCAGCTCCTTCCCTCGGGGGACTAGTGGAGAGACCCAGTACTTC. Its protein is CASSSFPRGTSGETQYF.